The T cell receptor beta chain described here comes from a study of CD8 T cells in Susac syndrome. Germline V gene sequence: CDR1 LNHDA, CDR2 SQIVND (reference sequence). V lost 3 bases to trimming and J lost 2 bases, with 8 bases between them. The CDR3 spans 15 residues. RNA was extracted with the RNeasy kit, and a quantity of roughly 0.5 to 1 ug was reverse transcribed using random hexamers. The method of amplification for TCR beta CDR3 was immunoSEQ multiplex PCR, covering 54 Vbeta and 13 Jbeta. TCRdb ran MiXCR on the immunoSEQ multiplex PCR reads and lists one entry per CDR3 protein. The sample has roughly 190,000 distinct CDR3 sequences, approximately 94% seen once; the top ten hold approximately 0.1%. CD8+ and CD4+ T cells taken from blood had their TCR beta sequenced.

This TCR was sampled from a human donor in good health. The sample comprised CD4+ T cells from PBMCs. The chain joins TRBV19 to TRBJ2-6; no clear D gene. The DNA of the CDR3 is TGTGCCAGTAGTATCCTAAGGGCTGGGGCCAACGTCCTGACTTTC. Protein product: CASSILRAGANVLTF.